A selection of T cell receptor beta chains follows, all from one sample in a study of T cell responses to AZD1222 COVID-19 vaccine. The data were produced by immunoSEQ multiplex PCR, yet TCRdb's version contains in-frame clones alone and is incomplete. This table holds 70,000 or so clones, 83% found once. Material: peripheral blood, obtained 28 days after the second AZD1222 dose. These receptors were obtained from an adult who received the AZD1222 COVID-19 vaccine. The CDR3 runs from the conserved cysteine through the conserved F or W. D genes are given only for firm matches. Expanded clones are given a class, and other clones once, few, many or no size at all.

-,-,TRBJ2-1,TRBV15,TGTGCCACCAGCGTCCGTAATGAGCAGTTCTTC,CATSVRNEQFF
-,-,TRBJ1-1,TRBV6-5,TGTGCCAGCAGTTACGAGTTCGACACTGAAGCTTTCTTT,CASSYEFDTEAFF
-,-,TRBJ2-5,TRBV27,TGTGCCAGCAGTACGCTCAGGGACCTCCAAGAGACCCAGTACTTC,CASSTLRDLQETQYF
-,-,TRBJ1-2,TRBV9,TGTGCCAGCAGCGTAGAAGCGAATAACTATGGCTACACCTTC,CASSVEANNYGYTF
TRBD2,-,TRBJ2-1,TRBV7-6,TGTGCCAGCAGCGGTGGGACTAGCGGATACAATGAGCAGTTCTTC,CASSGGTSGYNEQFF
-,-,TRBJ1-5,TRBV4-1,TGCGCCAGCAGCCTTATGGCGGGACCCAGGGACCAGCCCCAGCATTTT,CASSLMAGPRDQPQHF
-,-,TRBJ1-2,TRBV18,TGTGCCAGCTCCCCACAGGCGGAGGCGGGCTACACCTTC,CASSPQAEAGYTF
-,-,TRBJ1-2,TRBV7-2,TGTGCCAGCAGCTTCGAAAGACAGTCTAACTATGGCTACACCTTC,CASSFERQSNYGYTF
-,-,TRBJ1-1,TRBV10-3,TGTGCCATCACCGCTCGGCAAAACACTGAAGCTTTCTTT,CAITARQNTEAFF
TRBD1,once,TRBJ1-5,TRBV2,TGTGCCAGCGCTGGGACAGGGGGTGATCAGCCCCAGCATTTT,CASAGTGGDQPQHF
TRBD1,once,TRBJ1-1,TRBV5-4,TGTGCCAGCAGCTGGCAGGGGGCGGACACTGAAGCTTTCTTT,CASSWQGADTEAFF
-,-,TRBJ2-7,TRBV19,TGTGCCAGTGCCCGCGTAGGGCCGTCCTACGAGCAGTACTTC,CASARVGPSYEQYF
TRBD2,few,TRBJ2-1,TRBV5-1,TGCGCCAGCAGCTTGGGACTAGCGGTGAATGAGCAGTTCTTC,CASSLGLAVNEQFF
-,-,TRBJ2-2,TRBV11-3,TGTGCCAGCAGCCTAGGTCGGGTTCGGAGCACCGGGGAGCTGTTTTTT,CASSLGRVRSTGELFF
-,-,TRBJ2-6,TRBV27,TGTGCCAGCAGTTTTTGGCGGGACTCTGGGGCCAACGTCCTGACTTTC,CASSFWRDSGANVLTF
TRBD1,-,TRBJ1-1,TRBV27,TGTGCCAGCAGTTTAGTCCAGGGGGCGATAACTGAAGCTTTCTTT,CASSLVQGAITEAFF
-,-,TRBJ1-1,TRBV7-8,TGTGCCAGCAGCTTAGGACAGTCCCCAGAAGCTTTCTTT,CASSLGQSPEAFF
TRBD1,-,TRBJ2-1,TRBV6-5,TGTGCCAGCAGGGGCGACAGGGCGAAGGTCAATGAGCAGTTCTTC,CASRGDRAKVNEQFF
TRBD2,-,TRBJ2-3,TRBV7-9,TGTGCCAGCGACGGAGCGGGGGGTATCGATACGCAGTATTTT,CASDGAGGIDTQYF
-,-,TRBJ1-6,TRBV10-3,TGTGCCATCAGTGATCGCGGATATAATTCACCCCTCCACTTT,CAISDRGYNSPLHF
-,-,TRBJ1-1,TRBV29-1,TGCAGCGTCCTCGAGTGGGCAACCAGAAGAGGGCCTGAAGCTTTCTTT,CSVLEWATRRGPEAFF
-,few,TRBJ2-7,TRBV11-2,TGTGCCAGCAGCCGGACCCCCTTTTACGAAGAGCAGTACTTC,CASSRTPFYEEQYF
-,-,TRBJ2-7,TRBV6-2/TRBV6-3,TGTGCCAGCAGTTACTTCGCAGGATACGAGCAGTACTTC,CASSYFAGYEQYF
TRBD1,-,TRBJ2-7,TRBV7-8,TGTGCCAGCAGCGAGGGACAGGCCTACGAGCAGTACTTC,CASSEGQAYEQYF
TRBD2,-,TRBJ2-1,TRBV5-1,TGCGCCAGCAGCTGGGTGGGACTACAAAGTCCCTACAATGAGCAGTTCTTC,CASSWVGLQSPYNEQFF
-,-,TRBJ2-7,TRBV21-1,TGTGCCAGCAGCAAAGGCTCAGGGGGCTTCAATAGCTACAGCTACGAGCAGTACTTC,CASSKGSGGFNSYSYEQYF
TRBD1,few,TRBJ2-7,TRBV2,TGTGCCAGCAGTGTAATAGGGGGCGCCGAGCAGTACTTC,CASSVIGGAEQYF
TRBD1,-,TRBJ1-3,TRBV5-1,TGCGCCAGCAGTACCGGGACAGGCCGAAACACCATATATTTT,CASSTGTGRNTIYF
-,-,TRBJ1-1,TRBV30,TGTGCCTCCGGGCGGGTCACTGAAGCTTTCTTT,CASGRVTEAFF
-,-,TRBJ2-1,TRBV5-6,TGTGCCAGCAGCTGGATGGAGAGGGGTTATAATGAGCAGTTCTTC,CASSWMERGYNEQFF
TRBD2,few,TRBJ2-7,TRBV15,TGTGCCACCAGCCTTGGACTAGCGGGGGCCTACGAGCAGTACTTC,CATSLGLAGAYEQYF
TRBD1,-,TRBJ1-5,TRBV7-9,TGTGCCAGCAGTAAGGGACAGGGGCACAATCAGCCCCAGCATTTT,CASSKGQGHNQPQHF
-,medium-sized,TRBJ1-4,TRBV2,TGTGCCAGCATCTTGGGGCAGGACCTAGCGAATGAAAAACTGTTTTTT,CASILGQDLANEKLFF
-,once,TRBJ1-5,TRBV6-5,TGTGCCAGCAGACCTACCGGGAGAAATCAGCCCCAGCATTTT,CASRPTGRNQPQHF
-,-,TRBJ1-2,TRBV24-1,TGTGCCACCAGTGACCTTAAGGGGAACTATGGCTACACCTTC,CATSDLKGNYGYTF
-,-,TRBJ2-2,TRBV9,TGTGCCAGCAGTTTTGGGGGCAGGGTAGGAACCGGGGAGCTGTTTTTT,CASSFGGRVGTGELFF
-,-,TRBJ1-2,TRBV4-1,TGCGCCAGCAGCCAAGCAGGAAAGCTCTATGGCTACACCTTC,CASSQAGKLYGYTF